This T cell receptor (beta chain) was retrieved from a study of spatial heterogeneity in lung cancer. Study results and caveats: Expanded alpha and beta TCR counts within tumors tracked tumor mutation counts.

V was cut by 8 bases and J by 3 bases, with 10 bases left in between. CDR1 and CDR2 from the germline V gene are SNHLY and FYNNEI. This CDR3 is 12 amino acids long. Stated time point: sample taken at primary tumor resection. Concerning this clonotype itself: Its antigen is currently unknown.

TCRdb used MiXCR to reprocess the 5' RACE reads, holding one entry per CDR3 protein. The sample yields around 100,000 distinct CDR3 sequences, roughly 4.5% seen once. The input for sequencing was lung tumor tissue, taken at surgery. This sequence joins TRBV2 and TRBJ2-5; no definite D call. This TCR was recovered from a male donor with early-stage non-small cell lung cancer. The CDR3 DNA reads as TGTGCCAGCCGCCCTAGGGAAGAGACCCAGTACTTC. This translates into CASRPREETQYF.